The entry below describes one T cell receptor beta chain. Its antigen remains unknown. The data originate from a study of T-cell reconstitution after alpha-beta-depleted transplantation in children. General study findings and limits: Newly produced T cells mostly accounted for T-cell counts and diversity one year post-transplant.

Library preparation (for TCRbeta) was performed with unique molecular identifiers. Each CDR3 protein is one row after TCRdb ran MiXCR on the PCR reads. The sample holds approximately 500,000 distinct CDR3 sequences, roughly a quarter seen once. The CDR3 loop spans 14 amino acids. V dropped 3 bases and J dropped 4 bases, with 12 bases sitting between them. CDR1 and CDR2 (germline): LGHDT, YNNKEL (reference sequence). The TCR was taken from a boy younger than two with Wiskott-Aldrich syndrome, due to receive a stem cell transplant. Sequenced here: PBMCs, sampled before TCRalphabeta/CD19-depleted stem cell transplant. The chain recombines TRBV3-1 with TRBJ2-5; maybe TRBD2 (6 bases). The CDR3 region is CASSQRGSIETQYF. The CDR3 DNA sequence: TGTGCCAGCAGCCAGCGGGGTTCGATAGAGACCCAGTACTTC.